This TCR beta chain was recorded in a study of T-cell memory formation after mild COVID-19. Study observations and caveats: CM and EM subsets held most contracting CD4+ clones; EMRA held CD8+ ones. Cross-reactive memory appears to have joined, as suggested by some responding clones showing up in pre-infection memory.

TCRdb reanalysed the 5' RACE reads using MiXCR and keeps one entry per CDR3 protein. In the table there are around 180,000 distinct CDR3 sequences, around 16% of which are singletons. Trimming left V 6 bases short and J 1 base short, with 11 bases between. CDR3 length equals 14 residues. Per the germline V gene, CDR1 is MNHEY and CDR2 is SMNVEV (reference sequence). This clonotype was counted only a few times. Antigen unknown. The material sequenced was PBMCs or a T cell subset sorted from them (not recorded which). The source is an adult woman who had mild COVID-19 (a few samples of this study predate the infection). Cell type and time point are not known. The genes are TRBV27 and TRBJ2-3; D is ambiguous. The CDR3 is CASSHSHGTDTQYF. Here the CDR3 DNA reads TGTGCCAGCAGCCATTCCCACGGCACAGATACGCAGTATTTT.